This T cell receptor beta chain was captured by sequencing in a study of blood T cell repertoires in COVID-19. About the research overall: Italy, Spain and the United States were the sources of the convalescent and acute COVID-19 samples. T cells, B-cell-depleted T cells, or PBMCs provided the cDNA or gDNA that served as material.

With V trimmed by 4 bases and J by 2 bases, 4 bases remained unmatched. This CDR3 is built from 15 residues. From germline, CDR1 is LGHNA and CDR2 YSLEER. How the authors handled the data: Amplification of reference gene primers provided the estimated nucleated cell counts. Assay used: immunoSEQ multiplex PCR; TCRdb lists only in-frame clones, some missing. V and J calls and clone size follow that table, whereas D and trimming were derived from the DNA. Among tens of thousands of clones, around 92% were seen once, and the ten largest hold around 13%. The sequence was collected from a human donor in a cohort sampled during active COVID-19. The chain joins TRBV4-3 to TRBJ1-2, with TRBD1 identical over 10 bases. Sequenced sample: peripheral blood. The CDR3 bases are TGCGCCAGCAGCCCCGGGACAGGGGCGAACTATGGCTACACCTTC. Protein sequence: CASSPGTGANYGYTF.